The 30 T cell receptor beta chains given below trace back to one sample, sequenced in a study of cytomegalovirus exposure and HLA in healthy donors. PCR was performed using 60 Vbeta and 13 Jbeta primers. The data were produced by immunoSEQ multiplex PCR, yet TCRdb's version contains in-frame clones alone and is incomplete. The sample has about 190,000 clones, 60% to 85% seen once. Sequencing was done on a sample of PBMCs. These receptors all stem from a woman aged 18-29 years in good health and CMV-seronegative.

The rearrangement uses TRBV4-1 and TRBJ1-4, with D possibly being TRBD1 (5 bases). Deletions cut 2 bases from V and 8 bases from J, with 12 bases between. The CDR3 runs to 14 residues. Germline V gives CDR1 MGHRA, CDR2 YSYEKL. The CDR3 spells CASSQPGRWEKLFF. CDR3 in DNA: TGCGCCAGCAGCCAACCAGGGAGGTGGGAAAAACTGTTTTTT.

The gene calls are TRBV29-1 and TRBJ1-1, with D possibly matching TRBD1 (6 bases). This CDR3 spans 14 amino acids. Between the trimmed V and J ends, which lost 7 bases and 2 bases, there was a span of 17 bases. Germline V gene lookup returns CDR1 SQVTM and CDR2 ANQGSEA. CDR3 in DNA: TGCAGCGATAGGGGGGGCGGGCAAAACACTGAAGCTTTCTTT. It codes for CSDRGGGQNTEAFF.

This chain's CDR3 is CASSLTGNYGYTF. CDR3 DNA: TGTGCCAGCAGTTTAACAGGGAACTATGGCTACACCTTC. This chain connects TRBV28 to TRBJ1-2; D perhaps matches TRBD1 (6 bases). Germline CDR1 MDHEN, CDR2 SYDVKM. This CDR3 contains 13 residues. Trimming removed 2 bases from V and 2 bases from J, with 6 bases in between.

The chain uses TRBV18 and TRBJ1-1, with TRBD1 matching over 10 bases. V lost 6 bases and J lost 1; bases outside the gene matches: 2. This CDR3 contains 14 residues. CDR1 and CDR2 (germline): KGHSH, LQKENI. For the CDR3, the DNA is TGTGCCAGCTCCCGACAGGGGGCGAACACTGAAGCTTTCTTT. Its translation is CASSRQGANTEAFF.

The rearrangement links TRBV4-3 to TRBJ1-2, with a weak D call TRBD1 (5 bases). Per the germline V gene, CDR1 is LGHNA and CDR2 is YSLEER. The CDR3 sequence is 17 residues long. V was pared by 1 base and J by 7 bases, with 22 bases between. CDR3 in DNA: TGCGCCAGCAGCCAAGGGGTTGGGGGGGGAAGTTTAGGTGGCTACACCTTC. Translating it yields CASSQGVGGGSLGGYTF.

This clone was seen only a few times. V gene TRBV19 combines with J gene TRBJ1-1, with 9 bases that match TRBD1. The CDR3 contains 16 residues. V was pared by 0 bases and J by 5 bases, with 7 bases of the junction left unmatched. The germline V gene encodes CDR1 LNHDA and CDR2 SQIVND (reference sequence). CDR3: CASSIDHTGGSTEAFF. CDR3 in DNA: TGTGCCAGTAGTATAGATCATACAGGGGGCAGTACTGAAGCTTTCTTT.

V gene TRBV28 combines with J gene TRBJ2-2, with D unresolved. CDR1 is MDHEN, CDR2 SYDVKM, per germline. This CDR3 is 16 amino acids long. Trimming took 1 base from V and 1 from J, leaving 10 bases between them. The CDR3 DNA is TGTGCCAGCAGTTTATTGCACACAATGAACACCGGGGAGCTGTTTTTT. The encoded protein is CASSLLHTMNTGELFF.

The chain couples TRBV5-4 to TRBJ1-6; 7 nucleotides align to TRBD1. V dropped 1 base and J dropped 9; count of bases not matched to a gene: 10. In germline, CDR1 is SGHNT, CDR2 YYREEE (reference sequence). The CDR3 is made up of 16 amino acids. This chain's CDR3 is CASSLKVQGRFSPLHF. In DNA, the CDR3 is TGTGCCAGCAGCTTGAAGGTACAGGGGCGTTTTTCACCCCTCCACTTT.

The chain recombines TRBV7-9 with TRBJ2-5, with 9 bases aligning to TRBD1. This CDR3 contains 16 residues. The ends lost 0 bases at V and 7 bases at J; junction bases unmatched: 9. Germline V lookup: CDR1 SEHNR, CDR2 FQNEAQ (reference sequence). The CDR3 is CASSLADRGFSATQYF. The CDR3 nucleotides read TGTGCCAGCAGCTTAGCGGACAGGGGATTCAGTGCGACCCAGTACTTC.

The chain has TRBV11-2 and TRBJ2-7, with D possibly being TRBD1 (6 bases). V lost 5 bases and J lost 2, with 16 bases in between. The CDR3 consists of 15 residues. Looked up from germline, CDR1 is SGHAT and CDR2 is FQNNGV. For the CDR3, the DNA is TGTGCCAGCAGCCCGTCCACAGGGTCCACCTACGAGCAGTACTTC. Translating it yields CASSPSTGSTYEQYF. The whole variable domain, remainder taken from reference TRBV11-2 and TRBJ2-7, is EAGVAQSPRYKIIEKRQSVAFWCNPISGHATLYWYQQILGQGPKLLIQFQNNGVVDDSQLPKDRFSAERLKGVDSTLKIQPAKLEDSAVYLCASSPSTGSTYEQYFGPGTRLTVT.

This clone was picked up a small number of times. This CDR3 reads CASSLAGQPYEQYF. DNA of the CDR3: TGTGCCAGCAGCTTGGCAGGACAGCCCTACGAGCAGTACTTC. The chain joins TRBV5-8 to TRBJ2-7, with D tentatively TRBD1 (6 bases). Germline lookup yields CDR1 SGHTS and CDR2 YDEGEE. CDR3 size: 14 residues. V gave up 0 bases and J gave up 2 bases, with 9 bases separating them.

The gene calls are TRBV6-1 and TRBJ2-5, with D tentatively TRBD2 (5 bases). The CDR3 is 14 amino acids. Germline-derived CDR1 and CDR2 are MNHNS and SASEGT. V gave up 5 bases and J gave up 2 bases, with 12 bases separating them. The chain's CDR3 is CASSSRGGQETQYF. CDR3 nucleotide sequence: TGTGCCAGCAGTTCCCGCGGCGGGCAAGAGACCCAGTACTTC.

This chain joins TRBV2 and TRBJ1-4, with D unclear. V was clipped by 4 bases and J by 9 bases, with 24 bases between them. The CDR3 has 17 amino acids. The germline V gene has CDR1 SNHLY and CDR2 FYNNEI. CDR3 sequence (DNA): TGTGCCAGCAGTGTCGTTTATATGAGGGTGTTAGACCAAAAACTGTTTTTT. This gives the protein CASSVVYMRVLDQKLFF.

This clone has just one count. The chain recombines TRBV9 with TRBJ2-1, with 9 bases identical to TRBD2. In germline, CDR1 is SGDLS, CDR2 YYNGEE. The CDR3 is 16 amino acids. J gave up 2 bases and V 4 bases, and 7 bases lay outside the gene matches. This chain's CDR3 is CASSIGASGTYNEQFF. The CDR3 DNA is TGTGCCAGCAGCATCGGAGCTAGCGGGACCTACAATGAGCAGTTCTTC.

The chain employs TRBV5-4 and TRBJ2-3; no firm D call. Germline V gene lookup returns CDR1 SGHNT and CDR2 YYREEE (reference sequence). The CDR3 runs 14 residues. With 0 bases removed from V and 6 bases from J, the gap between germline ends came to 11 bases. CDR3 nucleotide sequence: TGTGCCAGCAGCTTGGTAGCAACATCGGATACGCAGTATTTT. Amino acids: CASSLVATSDTQYF. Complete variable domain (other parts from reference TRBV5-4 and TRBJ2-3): ETGVTQSPTHLIKTRGQQVTLRCSSQSGHNTVSWYQQALGQGPQFIFQYYREEENGRGNFPPRFSGLQFPNYSSELNVNALELDDSALYLCASSLVATSDTQYFGPGTRLTVL.

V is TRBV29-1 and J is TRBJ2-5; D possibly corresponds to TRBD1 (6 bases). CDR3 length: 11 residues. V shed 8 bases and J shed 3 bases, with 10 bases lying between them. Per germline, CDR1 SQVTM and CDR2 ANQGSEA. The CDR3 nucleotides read TGCAGCATCCGGGACAAAGAGACCCAGTACTTC. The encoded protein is CSIRDKETQYF.

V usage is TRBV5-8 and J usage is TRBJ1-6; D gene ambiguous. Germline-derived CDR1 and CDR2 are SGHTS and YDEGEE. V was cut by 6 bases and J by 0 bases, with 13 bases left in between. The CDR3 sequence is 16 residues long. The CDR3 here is CASTGGSSSYNSPLHF. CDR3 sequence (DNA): TGTGCCAGCACCGGAGGTAGCAGCTCCTATAATTCACCCCTCCACTTT.

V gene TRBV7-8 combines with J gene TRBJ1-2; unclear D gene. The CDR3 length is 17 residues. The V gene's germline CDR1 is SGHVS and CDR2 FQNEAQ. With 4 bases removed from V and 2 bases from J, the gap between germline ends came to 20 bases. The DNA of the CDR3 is TGTGCCAGCAGCTCCCTTGTAGAGAGAAGAGAAAACTATGGCTACACCTTC. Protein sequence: CASSSLVERRENYGYTF. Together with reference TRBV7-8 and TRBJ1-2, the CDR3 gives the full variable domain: GAGVSQSPRYKVAKRGQDVALRCDPISGHVSLFWYQQALGQGPEFLTYFQNEAQLDKSGLPSDRFFAERPEGSVSTLKIQRTQQEDSAVYLCASSSLVERRENYGYTFGSGTRLTVV.

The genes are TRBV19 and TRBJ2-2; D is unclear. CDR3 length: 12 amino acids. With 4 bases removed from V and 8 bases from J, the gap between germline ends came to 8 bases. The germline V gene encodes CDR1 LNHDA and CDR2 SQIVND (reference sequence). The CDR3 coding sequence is TGTGCCAGTAGTACGGTATGGGGGGAGCTGTTTTTT. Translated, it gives CASSTVWGELFF.

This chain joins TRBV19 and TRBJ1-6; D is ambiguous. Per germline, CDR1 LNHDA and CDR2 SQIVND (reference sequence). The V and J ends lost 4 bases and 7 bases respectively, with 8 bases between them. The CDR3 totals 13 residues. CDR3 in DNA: TGTGCCAGTAGTACCTCCAGGAATTCACCCCTCCACTTT. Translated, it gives CASSTSRNSPLHF.

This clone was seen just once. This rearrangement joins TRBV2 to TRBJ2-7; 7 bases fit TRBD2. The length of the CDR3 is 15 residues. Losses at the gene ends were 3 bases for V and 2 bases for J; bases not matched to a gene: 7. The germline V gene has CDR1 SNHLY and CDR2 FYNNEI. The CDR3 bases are TGTGCCAGCAGTGACTCGGGGGGAAGGCCCTACGAGCAGTACTTC. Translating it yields CASSDSGGRPYEQYF.

CDR3 amino acids: CASSQEVRTSEETDTQYF. The CDR3 coding sequence is TGTGCCAGCAGCCAAGAGGTCAGGACTAGCGAGGAGACAGATACGCAGTATTTT. V usage is TRBV14 and J usage is TRBJ2-3, with 9 bases identical to TRBD2. The CDR3 runs 18 residues. The germline CDR1 and CDR2 sequences are SGHDN and FVKESK. V lost 0 bases to trimming and J lost 3 bases; unmatched junction nucleotides: 10.

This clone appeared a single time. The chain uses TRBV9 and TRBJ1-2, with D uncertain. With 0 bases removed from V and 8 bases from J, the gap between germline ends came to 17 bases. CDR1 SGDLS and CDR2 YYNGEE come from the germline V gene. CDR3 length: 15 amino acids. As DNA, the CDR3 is TGTGCCAGCAGCGTAGTGTCGCAGGTGGAGGGAGGCTACACCTTC. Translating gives CASSVVSQVEGGYTF. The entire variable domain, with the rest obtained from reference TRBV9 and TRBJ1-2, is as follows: DSGVTQTPKHLITATGQRVTLRCSPRSGDLSVYWYQQSLDQGLQFLIQYYNGEERAKGNILERFSAQQFPDLHSELNLSSLELGDSALYFCASSVVSQVEGGYTFGSGTRLTVV.

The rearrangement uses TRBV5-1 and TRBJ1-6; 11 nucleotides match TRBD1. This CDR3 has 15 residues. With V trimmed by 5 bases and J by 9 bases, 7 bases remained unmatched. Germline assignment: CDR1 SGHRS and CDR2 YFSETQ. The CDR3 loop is CASSGTGQGVSPLHF. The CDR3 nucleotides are TGCGCCAGCAGTGGGACGGGACAGGGGGTTTCACCCCTCCACTTT. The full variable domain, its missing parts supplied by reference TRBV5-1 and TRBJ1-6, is KAGVTQTPRYLIKTRGQQVTLSCSPISGHRSVSWYQQTPGQGLQFLFEYFSETQRNKGNFPGRFSGRQFSNSRSEMNVSTLELGDSALYLCASSGTGQGVSPLHFGNGTRLTVT.

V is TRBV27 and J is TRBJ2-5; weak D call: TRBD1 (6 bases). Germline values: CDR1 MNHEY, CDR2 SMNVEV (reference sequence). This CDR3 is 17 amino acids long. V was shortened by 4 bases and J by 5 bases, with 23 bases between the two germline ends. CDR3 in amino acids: CASSSPPPEQGRETQYF. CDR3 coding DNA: TGTGCCAGCAGTTCTCCCCCGCCCGAACAGGGCAGGGAGACCCAGTACTTC.

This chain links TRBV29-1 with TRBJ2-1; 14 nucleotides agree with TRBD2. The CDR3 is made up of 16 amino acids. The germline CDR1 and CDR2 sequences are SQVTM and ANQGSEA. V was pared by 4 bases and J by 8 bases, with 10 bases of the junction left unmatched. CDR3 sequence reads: CSVGDWETSGGDEQFF. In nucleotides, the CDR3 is TGCAGCGTTGGGGATTGGGAGACTAGCGGGGGGGATGAGCAGTTCTTC.

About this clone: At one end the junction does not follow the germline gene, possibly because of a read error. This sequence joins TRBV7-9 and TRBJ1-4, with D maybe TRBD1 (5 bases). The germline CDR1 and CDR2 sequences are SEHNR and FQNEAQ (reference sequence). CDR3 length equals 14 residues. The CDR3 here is CSSSHRGSHEKLFF. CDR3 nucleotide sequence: TGTTCCAGCAGCCACCGGGGGAGTCATGAAAAACTGTTTTTT.

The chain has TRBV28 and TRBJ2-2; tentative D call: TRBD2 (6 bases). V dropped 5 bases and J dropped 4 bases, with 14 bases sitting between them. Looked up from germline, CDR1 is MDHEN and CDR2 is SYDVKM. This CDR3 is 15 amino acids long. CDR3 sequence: CASSPRREFTGELFF. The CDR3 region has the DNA TGTGCCAGCAGTCCCCGGAGGGAGTTCACCGGGGAGCTGTTTTTT.

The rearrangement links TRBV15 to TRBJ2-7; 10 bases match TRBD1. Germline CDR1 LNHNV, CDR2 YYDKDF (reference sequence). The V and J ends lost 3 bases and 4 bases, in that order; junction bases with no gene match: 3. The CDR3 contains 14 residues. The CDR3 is CATSRDRGRYEQYF. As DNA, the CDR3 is TGTGCCACCAGCAGGGACAGGGGGAGGTACGAGCAGTACTTC. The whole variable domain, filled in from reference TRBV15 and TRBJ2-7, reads DAMVIQNPRYQVTQFGKPVTLSCSQTLNHNVMYWYQQKSSQAPKLLFHYYDKDFNNEADTPDNFQSRRPNTSFCFLDIRSPGLGDTAMYLCATSRDRGRYEQYFGPGTRLTVT.

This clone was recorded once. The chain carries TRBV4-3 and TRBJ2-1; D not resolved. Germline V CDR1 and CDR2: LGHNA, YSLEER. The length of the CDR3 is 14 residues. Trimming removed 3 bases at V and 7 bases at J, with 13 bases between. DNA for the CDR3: TGCGCCAGCAGCCATTTGCGCTTTGATAATGAGCAGTTCTTC. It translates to CASSHLRFDNEQFF.